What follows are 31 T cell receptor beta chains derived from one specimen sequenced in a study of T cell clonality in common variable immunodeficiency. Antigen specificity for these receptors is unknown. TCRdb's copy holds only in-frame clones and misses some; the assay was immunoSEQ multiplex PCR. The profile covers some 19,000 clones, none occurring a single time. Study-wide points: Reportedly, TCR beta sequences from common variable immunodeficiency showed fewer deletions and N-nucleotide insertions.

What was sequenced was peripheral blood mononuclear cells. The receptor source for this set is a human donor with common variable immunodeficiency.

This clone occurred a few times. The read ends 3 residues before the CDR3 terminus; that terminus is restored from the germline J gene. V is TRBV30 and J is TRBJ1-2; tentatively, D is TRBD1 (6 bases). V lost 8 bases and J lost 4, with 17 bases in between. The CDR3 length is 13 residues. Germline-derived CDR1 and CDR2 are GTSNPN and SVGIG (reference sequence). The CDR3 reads CALSAGALYGYTF. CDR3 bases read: TGTGCCCTCTCAGCGGGGGCCCTCTATGGC. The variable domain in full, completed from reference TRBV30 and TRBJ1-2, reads SQTIHQWPATLVQPVGSPLSLECTVEGTSNPNLYWYRQAAGRGLQLLFYSVGIGQISSEVPQNLSASRPQDRQFILSSKKLLLSDSGFYLCALSAGALYGYTFGSGTRLTVV.

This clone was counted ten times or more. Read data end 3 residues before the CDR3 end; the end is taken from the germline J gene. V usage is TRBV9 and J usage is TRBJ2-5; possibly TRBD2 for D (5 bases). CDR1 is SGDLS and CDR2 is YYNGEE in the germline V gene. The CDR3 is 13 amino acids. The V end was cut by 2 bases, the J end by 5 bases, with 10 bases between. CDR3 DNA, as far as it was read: TGTGCCAGCAGCGTCCCGGGGTCGGAGACC. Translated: CASSVPGSET. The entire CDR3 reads CASSVPGSETQYF.

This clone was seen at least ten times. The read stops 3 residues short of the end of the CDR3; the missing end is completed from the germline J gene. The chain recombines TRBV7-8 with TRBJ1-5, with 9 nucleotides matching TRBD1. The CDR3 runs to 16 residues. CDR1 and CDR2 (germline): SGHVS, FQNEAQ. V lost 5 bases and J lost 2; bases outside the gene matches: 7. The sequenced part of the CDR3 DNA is TGTGCCAGCAGCCCCCGCAGGGACAGGGGCAATCAGCCC. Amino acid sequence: CASSPRRDRGNQP. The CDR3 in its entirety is CASSPRRDRGNQPQHF.

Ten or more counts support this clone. CDR3 region: CASSLATTQYQETQYF. The part of the CDR3 DNA that was read is TGTGCCAGCAGCTTAGCAACCACACAGTACCAAGAGACC. The chain is built from TRBV7-2 and TRBJ2-5, with unresolved D. The CDR3 end lies 3 residues beyond the end of the read and is filled in from the germline J gene. Germline assignment: CDR1 SGHTA and CDR2 FQGNSA. V lost 0 bases and J lost 0, with 11 bases in between. The CDR3 runs 16 residues.

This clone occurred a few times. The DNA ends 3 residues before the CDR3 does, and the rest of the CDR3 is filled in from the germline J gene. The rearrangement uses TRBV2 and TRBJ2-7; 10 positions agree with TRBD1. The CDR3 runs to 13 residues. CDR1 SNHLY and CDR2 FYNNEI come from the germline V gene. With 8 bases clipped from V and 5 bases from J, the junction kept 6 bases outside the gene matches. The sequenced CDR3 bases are TGTGCCAGCGGCAGACAGGGGGCGGACGAG. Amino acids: CASGRQGADE. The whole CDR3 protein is CASGRQGADEQYF.

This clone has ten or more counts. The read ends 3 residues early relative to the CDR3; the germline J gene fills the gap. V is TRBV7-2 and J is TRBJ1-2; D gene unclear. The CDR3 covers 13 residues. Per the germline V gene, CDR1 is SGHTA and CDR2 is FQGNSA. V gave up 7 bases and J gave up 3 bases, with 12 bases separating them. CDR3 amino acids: CASTYIQDYGYTF. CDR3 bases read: TGTGCCAGCACGTACATTCAAGACTATGGC.

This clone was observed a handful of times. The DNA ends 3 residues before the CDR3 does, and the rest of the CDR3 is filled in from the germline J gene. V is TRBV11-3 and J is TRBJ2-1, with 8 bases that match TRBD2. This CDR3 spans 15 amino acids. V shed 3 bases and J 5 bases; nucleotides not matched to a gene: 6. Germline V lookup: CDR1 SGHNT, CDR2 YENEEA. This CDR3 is CASSFSGGFNNEQFF. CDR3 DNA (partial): TGTGCCAGCAGCTTCAGCGGGGGATTTAACAATGAG.

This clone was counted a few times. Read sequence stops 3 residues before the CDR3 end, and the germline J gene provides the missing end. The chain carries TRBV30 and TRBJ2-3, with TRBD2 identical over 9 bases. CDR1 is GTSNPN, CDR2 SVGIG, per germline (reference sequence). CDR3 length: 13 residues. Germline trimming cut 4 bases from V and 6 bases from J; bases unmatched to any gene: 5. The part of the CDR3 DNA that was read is TGTGCCTGGACTAGCGGGGTATCTGATACG. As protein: CAWTSGVSDT. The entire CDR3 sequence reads CAWTSGVSDTQYF.

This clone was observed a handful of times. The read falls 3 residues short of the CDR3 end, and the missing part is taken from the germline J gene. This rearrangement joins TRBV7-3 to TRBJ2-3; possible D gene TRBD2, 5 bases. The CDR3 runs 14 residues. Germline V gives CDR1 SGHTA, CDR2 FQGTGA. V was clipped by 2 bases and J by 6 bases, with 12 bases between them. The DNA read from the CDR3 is TGTGCCAGCAGCTTAGTCGAGGGCCGGGATACG. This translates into CASSLVEGRDT. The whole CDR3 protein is CASSLVEGRDTQYF.

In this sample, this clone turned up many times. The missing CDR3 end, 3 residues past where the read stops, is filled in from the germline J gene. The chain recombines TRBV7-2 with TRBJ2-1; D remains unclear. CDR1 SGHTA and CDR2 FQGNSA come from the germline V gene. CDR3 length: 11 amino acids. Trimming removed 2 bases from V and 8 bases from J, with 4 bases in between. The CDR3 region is CASSLRYEQFF. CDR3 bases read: TGTGCCAGCAGCTTAAGGTATGAG.

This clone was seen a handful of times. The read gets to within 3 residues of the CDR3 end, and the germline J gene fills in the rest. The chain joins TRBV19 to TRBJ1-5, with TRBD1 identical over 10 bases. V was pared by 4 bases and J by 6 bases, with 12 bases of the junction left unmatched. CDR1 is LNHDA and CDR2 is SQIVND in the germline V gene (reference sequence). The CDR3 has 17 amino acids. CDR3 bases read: TGTGCCAGTAGTAAAGGATGGACAGGGGGAGTGGGTCAGCCC. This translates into CASSKGWTGGVGQP. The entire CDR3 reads CASSKGWTGGVGQPQHF.

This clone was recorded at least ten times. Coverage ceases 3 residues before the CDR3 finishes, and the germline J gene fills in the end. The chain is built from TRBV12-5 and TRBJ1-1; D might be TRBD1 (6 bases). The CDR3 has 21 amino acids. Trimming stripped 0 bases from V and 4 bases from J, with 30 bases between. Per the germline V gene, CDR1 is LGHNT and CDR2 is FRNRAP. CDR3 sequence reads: CASGLVVWRGQGLERSTEAFF. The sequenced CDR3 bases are TGTGCTAGTGGTTTGGTAGTATGGAGAGGGCAGGGGTTAGAACGATCCACTGAA.

The CDR3 bases that were read are TGCAGTGCCCCAGCTAGCGGGAGTCCTACAGATACG. Protein: CSAPASGSPTDT. The whole CDR3 reads CSAPASGSPTDTQYF. The rearrangement joins TRBV20-1 to TRBJ2-3; 10 bases align to TRBD2. The read terminates 3 residues ahead of where the CDR3 ends, so the germline J gene completes it. This CDR3 is built from 15 residues. Germline lookup yields CDR1 DFQATT and CDR2 SNEGSKA (reference sequence). Trimming took 6 bases from V and 3 from J; bases not matched to a gene: 9.

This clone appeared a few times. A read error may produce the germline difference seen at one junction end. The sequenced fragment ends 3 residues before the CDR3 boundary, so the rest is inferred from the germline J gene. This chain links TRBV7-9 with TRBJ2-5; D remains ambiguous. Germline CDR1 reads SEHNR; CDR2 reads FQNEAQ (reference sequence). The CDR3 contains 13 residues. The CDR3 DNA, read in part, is TGTTCCAGCAGCGCCGACTTCCAAGAGACC. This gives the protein CSSSADFQET. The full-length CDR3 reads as CSSSADFQETQYF. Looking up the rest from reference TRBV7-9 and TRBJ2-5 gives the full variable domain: DTGVSQNPRHKITKRGQNVTFRCDPISEHNRLYWYRQTLGQGPEFLTYFQNEAQLEKSRLLSDRFSAERPKGSFSTLEIQRTEQGDSAMYLCSSSADFQETQYFGPGTRLLVL.

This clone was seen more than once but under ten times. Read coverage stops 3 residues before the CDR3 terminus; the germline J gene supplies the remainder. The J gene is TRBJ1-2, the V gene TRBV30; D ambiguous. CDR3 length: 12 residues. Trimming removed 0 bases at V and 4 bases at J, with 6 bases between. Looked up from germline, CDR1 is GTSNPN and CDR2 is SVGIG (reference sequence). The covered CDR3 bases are TGTGCCTGGAGTGTAAACAGCTATGGC. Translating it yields CAWSVNSYG. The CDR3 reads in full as CAWSVNSYGYTF.

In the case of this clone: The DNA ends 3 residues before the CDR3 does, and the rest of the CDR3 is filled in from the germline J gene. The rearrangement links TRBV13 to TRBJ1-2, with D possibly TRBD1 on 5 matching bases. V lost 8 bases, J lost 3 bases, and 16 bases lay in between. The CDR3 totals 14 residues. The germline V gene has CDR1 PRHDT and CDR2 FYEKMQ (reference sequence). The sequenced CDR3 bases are TGTGCCAGCTCCGAGGGAACAGGCGACTATGGC. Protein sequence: CASSEGTGDYG. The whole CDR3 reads CASSEGTGDYGYTF.

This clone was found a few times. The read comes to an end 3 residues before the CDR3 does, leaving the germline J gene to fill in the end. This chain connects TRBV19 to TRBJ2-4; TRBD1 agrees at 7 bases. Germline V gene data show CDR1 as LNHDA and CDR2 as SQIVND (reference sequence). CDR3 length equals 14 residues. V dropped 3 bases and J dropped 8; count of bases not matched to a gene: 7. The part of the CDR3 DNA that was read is TGTGCCAGTAGTATCCGGGACAGAAGAGACATT. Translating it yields CASSIRDRRDI. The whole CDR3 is CASSIRDRRDIQYF.

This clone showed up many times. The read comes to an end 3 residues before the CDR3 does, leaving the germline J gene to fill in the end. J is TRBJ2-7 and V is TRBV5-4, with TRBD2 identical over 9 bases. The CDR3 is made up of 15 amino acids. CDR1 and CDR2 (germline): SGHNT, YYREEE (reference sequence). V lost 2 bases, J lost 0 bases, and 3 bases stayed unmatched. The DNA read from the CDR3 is TGTGCCAGCAGCTTTGCTAGCGGGGCCTCCTACGAG. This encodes CASSFASGASYE. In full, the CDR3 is CASSFASGASYEQYF.

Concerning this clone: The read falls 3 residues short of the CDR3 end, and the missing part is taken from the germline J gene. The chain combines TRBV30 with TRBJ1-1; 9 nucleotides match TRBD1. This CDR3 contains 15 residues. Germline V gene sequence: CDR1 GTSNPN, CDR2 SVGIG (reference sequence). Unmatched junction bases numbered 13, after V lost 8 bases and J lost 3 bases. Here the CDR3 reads CAGRGQGGFYTEAFF. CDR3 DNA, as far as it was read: TGTGCCGGACGGGGACAGGGTGGGTTTTACACTGAA. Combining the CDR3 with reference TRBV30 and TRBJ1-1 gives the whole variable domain SQTIHQWPATLVQPVGSPLSLECTVEGTSNPNLYWYRQAAGRGLQLLFYSVGIGQISSEVPQNLSASRPQDRQFILSSKKLLLSDSGFYLCAGRGQGGFYTEAFFGQGTRLTVV.

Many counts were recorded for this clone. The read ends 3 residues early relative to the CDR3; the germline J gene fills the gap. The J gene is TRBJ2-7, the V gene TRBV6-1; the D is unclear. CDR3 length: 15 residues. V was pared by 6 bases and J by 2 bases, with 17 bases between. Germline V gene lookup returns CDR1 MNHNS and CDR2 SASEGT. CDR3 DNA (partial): TGTGCCAGCAGAGAACAATTACTCCCGACCTACGAG. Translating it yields CASREQLLPTYE. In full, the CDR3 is CASREQLLPTYEQYF.

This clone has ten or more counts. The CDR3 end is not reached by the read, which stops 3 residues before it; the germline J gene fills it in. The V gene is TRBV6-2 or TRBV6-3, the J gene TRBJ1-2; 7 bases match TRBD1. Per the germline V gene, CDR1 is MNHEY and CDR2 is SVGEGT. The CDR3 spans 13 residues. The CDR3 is CASTATGFNDYTF. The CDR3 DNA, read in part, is TGTGCCAGCACCGCGACAGGGTTTAATGAC.

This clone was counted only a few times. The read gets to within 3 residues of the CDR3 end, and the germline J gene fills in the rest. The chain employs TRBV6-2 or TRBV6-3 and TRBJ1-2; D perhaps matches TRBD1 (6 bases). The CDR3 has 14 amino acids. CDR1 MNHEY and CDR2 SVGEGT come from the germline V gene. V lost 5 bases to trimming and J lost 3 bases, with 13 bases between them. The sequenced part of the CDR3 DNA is TGTGCCAGCAGTCCGAGACAGGCGCACTATGGC. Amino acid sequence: CASSPRQAHYG. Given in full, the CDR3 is CASSPRQAHYGYTF.

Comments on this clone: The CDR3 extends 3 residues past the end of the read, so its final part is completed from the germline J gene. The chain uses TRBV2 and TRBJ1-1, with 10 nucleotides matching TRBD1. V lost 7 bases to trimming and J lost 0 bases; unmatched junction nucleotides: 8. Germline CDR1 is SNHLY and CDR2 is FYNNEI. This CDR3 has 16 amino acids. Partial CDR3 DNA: TGTGCCAGCACTGGGGACAGGGGTTTCATGAACACTGAA. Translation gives CASTGDRGFMNTE. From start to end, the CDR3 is CASTGDRGFMNTEAFF.

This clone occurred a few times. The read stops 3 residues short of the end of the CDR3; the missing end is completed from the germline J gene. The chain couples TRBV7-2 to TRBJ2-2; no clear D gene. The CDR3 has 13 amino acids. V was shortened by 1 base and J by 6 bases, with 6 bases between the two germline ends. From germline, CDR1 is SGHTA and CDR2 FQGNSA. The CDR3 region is CASSLGASGELFF. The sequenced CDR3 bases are TGTGCCAGCAGCTTAGGGGCGTCCGGGGAG.

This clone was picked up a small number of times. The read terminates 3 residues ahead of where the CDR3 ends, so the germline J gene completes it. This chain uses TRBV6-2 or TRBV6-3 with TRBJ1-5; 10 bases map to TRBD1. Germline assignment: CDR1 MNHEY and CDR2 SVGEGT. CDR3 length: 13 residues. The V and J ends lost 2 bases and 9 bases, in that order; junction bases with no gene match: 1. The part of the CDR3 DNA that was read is TGTGCCAGCAGTTACGACAGGGGGCGGCCC. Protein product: CASSYDRGRP. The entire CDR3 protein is CASSYDRGRPQHF.

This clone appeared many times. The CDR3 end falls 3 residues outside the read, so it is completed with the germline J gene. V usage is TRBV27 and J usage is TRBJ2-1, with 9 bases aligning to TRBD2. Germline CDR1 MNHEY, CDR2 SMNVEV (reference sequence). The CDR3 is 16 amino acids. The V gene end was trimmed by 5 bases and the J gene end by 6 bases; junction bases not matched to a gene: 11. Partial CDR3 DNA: TGTGCCAGCAGTCCAACGATTAGCGGGAGAGTCAATGAG. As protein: CASSPTISGRVNE. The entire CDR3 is CASSPTISGRVNEQFF.

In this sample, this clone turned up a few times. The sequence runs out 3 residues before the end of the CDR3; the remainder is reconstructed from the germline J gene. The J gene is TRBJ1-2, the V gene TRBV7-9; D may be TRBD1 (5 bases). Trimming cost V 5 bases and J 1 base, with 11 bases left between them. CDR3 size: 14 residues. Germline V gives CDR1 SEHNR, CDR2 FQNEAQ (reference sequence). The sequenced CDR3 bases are TGTGCCAGCAGCCGACCAGGGATTAACTATGGC. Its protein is CASSRPGINYG. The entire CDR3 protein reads CASSRPGINYGYTF.

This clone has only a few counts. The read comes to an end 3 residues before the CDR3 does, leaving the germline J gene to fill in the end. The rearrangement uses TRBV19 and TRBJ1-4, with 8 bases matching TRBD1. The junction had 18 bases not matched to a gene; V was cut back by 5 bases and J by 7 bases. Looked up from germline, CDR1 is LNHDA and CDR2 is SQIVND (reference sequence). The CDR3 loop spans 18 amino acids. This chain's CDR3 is CASSRLTFGQGKIEKLFF. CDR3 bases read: TGTGCCAGTAGTCGGCTTACTTTTGGACAGGGAAAAATTGAAAAA.

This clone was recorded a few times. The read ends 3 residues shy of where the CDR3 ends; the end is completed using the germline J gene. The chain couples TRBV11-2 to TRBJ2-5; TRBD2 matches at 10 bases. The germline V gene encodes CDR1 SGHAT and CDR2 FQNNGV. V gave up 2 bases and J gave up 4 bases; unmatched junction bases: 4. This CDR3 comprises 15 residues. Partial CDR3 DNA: TGTGCCAGCAGCTTAAGGCTAGCGGGGGTAGAGACC. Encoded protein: CASSLRLAGVET. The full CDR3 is CASSLRLAGVETQYF. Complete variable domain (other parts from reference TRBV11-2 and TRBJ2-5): EAGVAQSPRYKIIEKRQSVAFWCNPISGHATLYWYQQILGQGPKLLIQFQNNGVVDDSQLPKDRFSAERLKGVDSTLKIQPAKLEDSAVYLCASSLRLAGVETQYFGPGTRLLVL.

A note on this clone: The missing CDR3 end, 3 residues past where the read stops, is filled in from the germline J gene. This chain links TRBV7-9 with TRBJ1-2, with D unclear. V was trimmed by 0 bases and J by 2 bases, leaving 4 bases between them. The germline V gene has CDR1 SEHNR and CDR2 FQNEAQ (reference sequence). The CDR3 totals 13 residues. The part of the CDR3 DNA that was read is TGTGCCAGCAGCTTAGCAGGGAACTATGGC. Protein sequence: CASSLAGNYG. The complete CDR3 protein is CASSLAGNYGYTF.

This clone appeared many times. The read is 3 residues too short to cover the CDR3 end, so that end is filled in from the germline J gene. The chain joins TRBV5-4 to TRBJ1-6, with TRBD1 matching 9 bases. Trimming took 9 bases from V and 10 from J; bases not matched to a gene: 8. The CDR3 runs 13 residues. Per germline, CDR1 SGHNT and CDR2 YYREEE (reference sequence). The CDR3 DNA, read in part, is TGTGCCACTAGGGGACAGGGAGGGTCACCC. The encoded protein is CATRGQGGSP. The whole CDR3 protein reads CATRGQGGSPLHF.